Listed below are T cell receptor beta chains from one sample, sequenced in a study of CD8+ T cells in alopecia areata. Using immunoSEQ multiplex PCR, the repertoire was profiled, and TCRdb retains in-frame clones only, with some absent. The sample consists of 150,000 to 200,000 clones, 67% of them appearing once. This material consisted of CD8+ T cells sorted from blood, taken at week 0. The receptors come from a human donor with alopecia areata. CDR3s include the opening cysteine and the closing phenylalanine or tryptophan. A D gene is named only where the DNA matches it firmly. Rows may omit the clone size; those that give it use once, few, many or a size class.

d_call,j_call,clone_size,v_call,cdr3_aa,cdr3_nt
TRBD1,TRBJ2-5,.,TRBV10-3,CAISLDRAQETQYF,TGTGCCATCAGCTTGGACAGGGCTCAAGAGACCCAGTACTTC
TRBD1,TRBJ2-3,.,TRBV13,CASSLAGTGAPGPTDTQYF,TGTGCCAGCAGCTTAGCTGGGACAGGAGCTCCTGGGCCCACAGATACGCAGTATTTT
.,TRBJ1-5,.,TRBV2,CASSESVAYSNQPQHF,TGTGCCAGCAGTGAAAGCGTAGCTTATAGCAATCAGCCCCAGCATTTT
TRBD1,TRBJ1-5,.,TRBV4-1,CASSDRFSNQPQHF,TGCGCCAGTTCGGACAGGTTTAGCAATCAGCCCCAGCATTTT
.,TRBJ1-1,.,TRBV29-1,CSVVDGNTEAFF,TGCAGCGTTGTTGACGGGAACACTGAAGCTTTCTTT
.,TRBJ2-2,.,TRBV5-6,CASSSGGSGELFF,TGTGCCAGCAGCTCTGGCGGTTCCGGGGAGCTGTTTTTT
.,TRBJ2-7,.,TRBV2,CASNGQGYEQYF,TGTGCCAGCAACGGCCAGGGCTACGAGCAGTACTTC
TRBD1,TRBJ1-1,.,TRBV6-5,CASSRDRVYTEAFF,TGTGCCAGCAGCCGCGACAGGGTGTACACTGAAGCTTTCTTT
.,TRBJ1-1,.,TRBV5-6,CASSLRGRAEAFF,TGTGCCAGCAGCTTGCGGGGGAGAGCTGAAGCTTTCTTT
.,TRBJ2-5,once,TRBV5-6,CASSLALLARTLKTQYF,TGTGCCAGCAGCTTGGCCCTCCTAGCCAGGACACTAAAGACCCAGTACTTC
TRBD2,TRBJ2-5,few,TRBV6-1,CASSEQPSGGGFQETQYF,TGTGCCAGCAGTGAACAGCCTAGCGGGGGCGGGTTCCAAGAGACCCAGTACTTC
.,TRBJ2-7,.,TRBV18,CASSPGTGYEQYF,TGTGCCAGCTCACCTGGGACCGGCTACGAGCAGTACTTC
.,TRBJ2-6,.,TRBV15,CATSRDSSGIGSGANVLTF,TGTGCCACCAGCAGAGATTCTTCAGGGATCGGCTCTGGGGCCAACGTCCTGACTTTC
TRBD2,TRBJ2-3,.,TRBV7-6,CASSAHSGGAVDTQYF,TGTGCCAGCAGCGCCCATAGCGGGGGGGCCGTAGATACGCAGTATTTT
TRBD1,TRBJ2-3,.,TRBV5-6,CASSFSTGTTDTQYF,TGTGCCAGCAGCTTCTCGACAGGGACGACAGATACGCAGTATTTT
.,TRBJ1-2,.,TRBV29-1,CSVDRVGYGYTF,TGCAGCGTTGACAGGGTGGGCTATGGCTACACCTTC
.,TRBJ1-3,.,TRBV9,CASSHPGDPADTIYF,TGTGCCAGCAGCCATCCCGGGGACCCCGCGGACACCATATATTTT
.,TRBJ2-7,few,TRBV29-1,CSVAWGVNEQYF,TGCAGCGTTGCGTGGGGGGTGAACGAGCAGTACTTC
.,TRBJ1-3,.,TRBV19,CASSYGNTIYF,TGTGCCAGTAGTTATGGAAACACCATATATTTT
.,TRBJ2-3,few,TRBV13,CASSTLGDTQYF,TGTGCCAGCAGCACCCTAGGAGATACGCAGTATTTT
.,TRBJ2-1,.,TRBV5-1,CASSLDDYNEQFF,TGCGCCAGCAGCTTGGATGACTACAATGAGCAGTTCTTC
.,TRBJ2-3,few,TRBV27,CASSPNTDTQYF,TGTGCCAGCAGTCCAAACACAGATACGCAGTATTTT
.,TRBJ2-1,.,TRBV11-3,CASSAGLYNEQFF,TGTGCCAGCAGCGCAGGGTTATACAATGAGCAGTTCTTC
.,TRBJ2-1,.,TRBV27,CASSLSWGYNEQFF,TGTGCCAGCAGTTTATCTTGGGGTTACAATGAGCAGTTCTTC
.,TRBJ1-2,.,TRBV20-1,CSARVGYGYTF,TGCAGTGCTAGAGTGGGCTATGGCTACACCTTC
.,TRBJ1-5,.,TRBV27,CASSLYTGSQPQHF,TGTGCCAGCAGTTTATATACGGGGAGTCAGCCCCAGCATTTT
.,TRBJ1-2,.,TRBV11-2,CASSLQVNYGYTF,TGTGCCAGCAGCTTACAGGTTAACTATGGCTACACCTTC
.,TRBJ1-5,.,TRBV7-3,CASLPTRWQPQHF,TGTGCCAGCCTCCCAACGAGGTGGCAGCCCCAGCATTTT